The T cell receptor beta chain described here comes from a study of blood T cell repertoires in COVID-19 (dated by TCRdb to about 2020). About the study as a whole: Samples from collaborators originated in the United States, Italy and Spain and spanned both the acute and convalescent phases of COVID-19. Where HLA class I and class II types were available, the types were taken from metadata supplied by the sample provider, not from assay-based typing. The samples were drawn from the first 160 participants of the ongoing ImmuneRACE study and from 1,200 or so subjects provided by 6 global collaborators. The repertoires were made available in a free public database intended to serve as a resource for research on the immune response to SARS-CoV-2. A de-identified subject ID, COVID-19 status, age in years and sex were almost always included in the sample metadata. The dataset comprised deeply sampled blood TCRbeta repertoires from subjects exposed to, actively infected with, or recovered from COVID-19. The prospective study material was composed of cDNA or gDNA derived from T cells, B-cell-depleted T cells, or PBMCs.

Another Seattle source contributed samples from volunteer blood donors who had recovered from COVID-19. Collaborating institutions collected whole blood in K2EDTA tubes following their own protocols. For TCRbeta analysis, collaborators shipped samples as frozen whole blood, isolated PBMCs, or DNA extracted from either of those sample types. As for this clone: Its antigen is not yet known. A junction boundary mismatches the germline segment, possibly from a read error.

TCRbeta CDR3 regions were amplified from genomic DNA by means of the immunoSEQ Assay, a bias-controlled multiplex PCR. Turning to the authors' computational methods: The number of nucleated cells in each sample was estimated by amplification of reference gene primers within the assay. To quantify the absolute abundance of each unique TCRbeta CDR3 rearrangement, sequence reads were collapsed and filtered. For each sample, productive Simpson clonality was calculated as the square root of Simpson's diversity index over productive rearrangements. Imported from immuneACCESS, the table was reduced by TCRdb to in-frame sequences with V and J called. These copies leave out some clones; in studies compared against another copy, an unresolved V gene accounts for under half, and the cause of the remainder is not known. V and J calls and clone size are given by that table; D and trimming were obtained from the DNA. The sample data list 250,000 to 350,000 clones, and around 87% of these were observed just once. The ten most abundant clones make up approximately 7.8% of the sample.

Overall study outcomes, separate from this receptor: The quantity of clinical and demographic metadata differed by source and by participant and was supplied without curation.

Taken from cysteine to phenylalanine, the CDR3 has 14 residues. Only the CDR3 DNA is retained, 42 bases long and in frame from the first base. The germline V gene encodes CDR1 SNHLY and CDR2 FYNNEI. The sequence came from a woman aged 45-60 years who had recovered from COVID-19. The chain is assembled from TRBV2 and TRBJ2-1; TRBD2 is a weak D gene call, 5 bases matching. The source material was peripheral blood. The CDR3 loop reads CASREGTSYNEQFF. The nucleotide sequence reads TGTGCCAGCAGGGAAGGTACTAGTTACAATGAGCAGTTCTTC.